These 14 T cell receptor beta chains originate from one sample sequenced in a study of vaccination and CD4 T cells after COVID-19. No cognate antigen is known for these TCRs. Regarding treatment: roughly nine-day PBMC culture with coronavirus spike peptide pools or control peptides (ViraFEST assay). CD4+ T cells that had been cultured provided DNA sequenced with the Oncomine TCR Beta short-read assay. One entry per CDR3 protein results from TCRdb running MiXCR on the PCR reads. The repertoire holds over 8,500 distinct CDR3 sequences, approximately 24% seen once, with over 9.5% in the top ten. Sequencing was performed on CD4+ T cells from blood, cultured in vitro, taken after SARS-CoV-2 vaccination. These receptors came from a human donor who had recovered from COVID-19.

The CDR3 nucleotides are TGTGCCAGCAGCTTAGGCAGGAACAGGGCCTACGAGCAGTACTTC. Translating gives CASSLGRNRAYEQYF. This chain joins TRBV7-2 and TRBJ2-7; TRBD1 is a possible D gene (6 bases). V was pared by 1 base and J by 2 bases, with 12 bases between. There are 15 residues in the CDR3. Germline loops: CDR1 SGHTA, CDR2 FQGNSA.

V and J are TRBV4-2 and TRBJ1-2; the D is unclear. The ends were cut back, 4 bases at V and 3 bases at J, with 9 bases in the middle. This CDR3 is 13 amino acids long. Germline CDR1 and CDR2: LGHNA and YNFKEQ. The CDR3 DNA sequence: TGTGCCAGCAGCCCCCGGACGTACTATGGCTACACCTTC. Translating gives CASSPRTYYGYTF.

V usage is TRBV28 and J usage is TRBJ2-3; TRBD2 matches at 10 bases. CDR3 length: 16 amino acids. The germline V gene has CDR1 MDHEN and CDR2 SYDVKM. Trimming removed 4 bases from V and 5 bases from J; junction bases left unmatched: 9. The CDR3: CASSSPSSGRRDTQYF. The CDR3 bases are TGTGCCAGCAGTTCCCCATCTAGCGGGAGAAGAGATACGCAGTATTTT. Supplemented by reference TRBV28 and TRBJ2-3, the full variable domain reads DVKVTQSSRYLVKRTGEKVFLECVQDMDHENMFWYRQDPGLGLRLIYFSYDVKMKEKGDIPEGYSVSREKKERFSLILESASTNQTSMYLCASSSPSSGRRDTQYFGPGTRLTVL.

This clonotype occurred a few times. This chain joins TRBV20-1 and TRBJ2-1, with 7 nucleotides matching TRBD2. The CDR3 is 15 amino acids. The V segment lost 1 base and the J segment 10 bases; nucleotides outside the gene matches: 13. Germline CDR1 DFQATT, CDR2 SNEGSKA (reference sequence). The CDR3 region has the DNA TGCAGTGCTAGAGTGTCGGGACTACCCTCAAGGGAGCAGTTCTTC. Its protein is CSARVSGLPSREQFF.

The sample holds a few counts of this clonotype. The CDR3 DNA sequence: TGTGCCAGCAGCTCTGACAGGTCCCGGGGGGGTTACGGCTACACCTTC. Protein: CASSSDRSRGGYGYTF. This chain connects TRBV6-1 to TRBJ1-2; the D gene is possibly TRBD1 (6 bases). CDR1 is MNHNS and CDR2 is SASEGT in the germline V gene. This CDR3 contains 16 residues. The ends were cut back, 6 bases at V and 8 bases at J, with 25 bases in the middle.

The table lists this clonotype with a few counts. The rearrangement joins TRBV6-2 or TRBV6-3 to TRBJ1-1; D might be TRBD1 (5 bases). CDR3 length equals 13 residues. The ends were cut back, 2 bases at V and 8 bases at J, with 12 bases in the middle. Germline V gene lookup returns CDR1 MNHEY and CDR2 SVGEGT. CDR3 in amino acids: CASSYSGTGEAFF. CDR3 bases: TGTGCCAGCAGTTACAGTGGGACGGGGGAAGCTTTCTTT.

There are a few counts of this clonotype. The rearrangement links TRBV7-6 to TRBJ2-7; 9 nucleotides line up with TRBD2. V lost 3 bases, J lost 6 bases, and 9 bases stayed unmatched. This CDR3 spans 15 amino acids. Germline assignment: CDR1 SGHVS and CDR2 FNYEAQ. CDR3 bases: TGTGCCAGCAGCTTCTTAGCGGGAGCCACTCCCGAGCAGTACTTC. Its translation: CASSFLAGATPEQYF.

This rearrangement joins TRBV20-1 to TRBJ2-7; D possibly corresponds to TRBD2 (7 bases). The CDR3 totals 12 residues. Germline CDR1 DFQATT, CDR2 SNEGSKA (reference sequence). Trimming pared 5 bases from V and 6 bases from J, leaving 14 bases between. For the CDR3, the DNA is TGCAGTGCTGGAAATAGGGGGGGCGAGCAGTACTTC. Protein sequence: CSAGNRGGEQYF.

This clonotype was seen a few times. The gene calls are TRBV7-2 and TRBJ2-1; 8 bases agree with TRBD1. Per germline, CDR1 SGHTA and CDR2 FQGNSA. V lost 6 bases, J lost 12 bases, and 10 bases stayed unmatched. The CDR3 runs 13 residues. DNA for the CDR3: TGTGCCAGCAGAGCGGACAGGGCGCTTGGGCAGTTCTTC. Amino acid sequence: CASRADRALGQFF.

CDR3 sequence (DNA): TGCAGTGCTAGAGTCGCCACAGGGGCCTATGGCTACACCTTC. This encodes CSARVATGAYGYTF. V gene TRBV20-1 combines with J gene TRBJ1-2; 7 positions match TRBD1. The CDR3 spans 14 residues. The germline CDR1 and CDR2 sequences are DFQATT and SNEGSKA (reference sequence). J lost 4 bases, V lost 1 base, and 6 bases had no gene match.

DNA for the CDR3: TGTGCCAGCTCACCGAACAGGGGAGGTGAGAACACTGAAGCTTTCTTT. It encodes CASSPNRGGENTEAFF. The chain recombines TRBV18 with TRBJ1-1, with 7 bases lining up with TRBD1. The CDR3 is 16 residues long. The germline V gene encodes CDR1 KGHSH and CDR2 LQKENI. Trimming took 3 bases from V and 1 from J; bases not matched to a gene: 8.

This chain joins TRBV9 and TRBJ2-7; 8 positions match TRBD1. Per the germline V gene, CDR1 is SGDLS and CDR2 is YYNGEE. The CDR3 covers 14 residues. J was trimmed by 2 bases and V by 0 bases; bases with no gene match: 1. CDR3 sequence: CASSVEQGAYEQYF. The CDR3 DNA sequence: TGTGCCAGCAGCGTAGAACAGGGGGCCTACGAGCAGTACTTC.

This clonotype has more than one count but fewer than ten. The rearrangement joins TRBV28 to TRBJ1-2, with D possibly TRBD1 on 6 matching bases. In germline, CDR1 is MDHEN, CDR2 SYDVKM. The length of the CDR3 is 13 residues. Trimming cost V 3 bases and J 8 bases, with 13 bases left between them. The CDR3 sequence: CASSLRDNRGYTF. The CDR3, as DNA: TGTGCCAGCAGTTTGAGGGACAATCGGGGCTACACCTTC.

This clonotype was counted only a few times. The chain recombines TRBV7-2 with TRBJ1-3; TRBD1 might be the D (5 bases). Germline assignment: CDR1 SGHTA and CDR2 FQGNSA. The CDR3 loop spans 16 amino acids. Trimming stripped 1 base from V and 1 base from J, with 11 bases between. This chain's CDR3 is CASSLEGVPSGNTIYF. CDR3 bases: TGTGCCAGCAGCTTAGAAGGGGTACCATCTGGAAACACCATATATTTT.